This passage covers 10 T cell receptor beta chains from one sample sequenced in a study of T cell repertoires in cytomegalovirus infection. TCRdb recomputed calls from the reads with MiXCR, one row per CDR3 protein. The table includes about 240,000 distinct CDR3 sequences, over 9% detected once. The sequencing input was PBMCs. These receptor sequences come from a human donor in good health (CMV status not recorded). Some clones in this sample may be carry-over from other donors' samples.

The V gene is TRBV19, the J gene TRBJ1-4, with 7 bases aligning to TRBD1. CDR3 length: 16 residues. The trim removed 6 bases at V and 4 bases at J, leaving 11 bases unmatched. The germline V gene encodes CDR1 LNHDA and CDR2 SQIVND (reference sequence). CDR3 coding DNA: TGTGCCAGTAGCCTATCGGCGGGGACAGATAATGAAAAACTGTTTTTT. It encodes CASSLSAGTDNEKLFF.

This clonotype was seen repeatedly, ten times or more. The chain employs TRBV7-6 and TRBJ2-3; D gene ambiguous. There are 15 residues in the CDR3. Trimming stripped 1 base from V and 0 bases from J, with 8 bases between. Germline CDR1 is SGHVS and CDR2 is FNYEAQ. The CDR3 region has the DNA TGTGCCAGCAGCTTAGTCGACGGCAGCACAGATACGCAGTATTTT. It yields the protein CASSLVDGSTDTQYF.

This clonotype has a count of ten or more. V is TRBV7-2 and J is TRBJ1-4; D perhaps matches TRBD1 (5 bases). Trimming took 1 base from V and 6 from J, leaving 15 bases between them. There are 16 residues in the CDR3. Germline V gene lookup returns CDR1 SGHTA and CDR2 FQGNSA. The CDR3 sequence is CASSLEGRIQDEKLFF. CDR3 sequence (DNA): TGTGCCAGCAGCTTAGAGGGCCGTATACAGGATGAAAAACTGTTTTTT.

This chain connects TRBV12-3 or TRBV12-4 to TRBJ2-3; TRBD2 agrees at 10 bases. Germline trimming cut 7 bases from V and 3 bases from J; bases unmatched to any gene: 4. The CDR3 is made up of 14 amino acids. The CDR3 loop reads CASKRGGETDTQYF. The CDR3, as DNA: TGTGCCAGCAAGCGGGGGGGGGAGACAGATACGCAGTATTTT.

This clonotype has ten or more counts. In DNA form, the CDR3 reads TGTGCCAGCAGTTTAGAGGGGAGAGGCTATGGCTACACCTTC. Amino acids: CASSLEGRGYGYTF. This chain connects TRBV28 to TRBJ1-2; D is possibly TRBD1 (5 bases). CDR3 size: 14 residues. CDR1 and CDR2 from the germline V gene are MDHEN and SYDVKM. V gave up 2 bases and J gave up 4 bases, with 11 bases separating them.

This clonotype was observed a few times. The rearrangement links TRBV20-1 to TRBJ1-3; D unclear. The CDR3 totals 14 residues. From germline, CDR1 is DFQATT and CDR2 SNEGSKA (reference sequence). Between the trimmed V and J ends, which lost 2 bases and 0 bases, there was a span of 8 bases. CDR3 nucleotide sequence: TGCAGTGCTAGACTGGAATACTCTGGAAACACCATATATTTT. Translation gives CSARLEYSGNTIYF.

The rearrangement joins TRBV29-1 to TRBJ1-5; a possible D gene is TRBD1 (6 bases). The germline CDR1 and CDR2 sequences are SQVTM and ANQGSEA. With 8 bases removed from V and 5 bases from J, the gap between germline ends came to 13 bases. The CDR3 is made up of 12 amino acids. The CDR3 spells CSCGQLDQPQHF. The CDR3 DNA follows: TGCAGCTGCGGACAGCTGGATCAGCCCCAGCATTTT.

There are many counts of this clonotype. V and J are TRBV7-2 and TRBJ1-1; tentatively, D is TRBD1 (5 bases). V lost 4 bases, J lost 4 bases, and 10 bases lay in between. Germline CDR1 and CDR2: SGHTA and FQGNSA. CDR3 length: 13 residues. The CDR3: CASSSSGGTEAFF. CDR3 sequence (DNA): TGTGCCAGCAGCTCCAGTGGGGGCACTGAAGCTTTCTTT. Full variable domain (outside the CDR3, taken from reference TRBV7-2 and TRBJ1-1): GAGVSQSPSNKVTEKGKDVELRCDPISGHTALYWYRQSLGQGLEFLIYFQGNSAPDKSGLPSDRFSAERTGGSVSTLTIQRTQQEDSAVYLCASSSSGGTEAFFGQGTRLTVV.

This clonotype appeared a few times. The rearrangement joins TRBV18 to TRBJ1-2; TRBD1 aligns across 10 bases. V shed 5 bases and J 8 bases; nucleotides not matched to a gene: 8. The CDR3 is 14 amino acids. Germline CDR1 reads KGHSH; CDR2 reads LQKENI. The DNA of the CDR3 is TGTGCCAGCTCAAGGGACAGGGGCCAGGAGGGCTACACCTTC. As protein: CASSRDRGQEGYTF.

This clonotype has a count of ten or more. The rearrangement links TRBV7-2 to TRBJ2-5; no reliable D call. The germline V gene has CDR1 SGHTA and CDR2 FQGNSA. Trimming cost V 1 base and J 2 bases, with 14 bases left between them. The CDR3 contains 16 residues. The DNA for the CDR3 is TGTGCCAGCAGCTTAGGGGCTGCGTGGGGTCAAGAGACCCAGTACTTC. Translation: CASSLGAAWGQETQYF. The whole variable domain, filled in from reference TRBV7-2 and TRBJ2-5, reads GAGVSQSPSNKVTEKGKDVELRCDPISGHTALYWYRQSLGQGLEFLIYFQGNSAPDKSGLPSDRFSAERTGGSVSTLTIQRTQQEDSAVYLCASSLGAAWGQETQYFGPGTRLLVL.